The entry below describes one TCR beta chain. Participant ages covered roughly 18 to 89 years across approximately 25 US areas. Participant-reported clinical history was the basis for cohort assignment. Before being deemed recovered, Cohort 3 donors had two negative PCRs, clearance, or symptom resolution. The CDR3 totals 14 residues. CDR1 and CDR2 (germline): SNHLY, FYNNEI. Trimming removed 2 bases from V and 7 bases from J, with 12 bases in between. This sample is part of a study of blood T cell repertoires in COVID-19. Per the original methods: Estimation of nucleated cell counts was performed using reference gene primer amplification. Clones were sequenced by immunoSEQ multiplex PCR, and TCRdb holds only the in-frame ones, with some missing. The V and J calls and the clone size are those of that table, but D and trimming were determined from the DNA. The sample gives approximately 230,000 clones, just over 85% of which show up once; about 14% is in the top ten.

The clonotype originates from a man aged 18 to 30 who had recovered from COVID-19. The chain links TRBV2 to TRBJ1-5; D is ambiguous. Sequenced: PBMCs or T cells enriched from blood (not recorded which). The CDR3 sequence: CASSEMGGGQPQHF. The CDR3 region has the DNA TGTGCCAGCAGTGAAATGGGAGGAGGGCAGCCCCAGCATTTT.